This record looks at one T cell receptor (beta chain) sequence and its context. This entry comes from a study of T cells in Graves' hyperthyroidism and ophthalmopathy. Background on the study: Peripheral blood sampling occurred at initial diagnosis, before any treatment.

No ophthalmopathy progression within 18 months constituted stable Graves' hyperthyroidism. Diagnosing involved the use of clinical symptoms, serum thyroxine and TRAb, thyroid ultrasound and orbital computed tomography. TCR beta CDR3 region amplification was performed from RNA transcripts. First-round RT-PCR with HTBI primers amplified the TCR CDR3 region. TCRdb reanalysed the multiplex PCR reads using MiXCR and keeps one entry per CDR3 protein. This table has 500,000 to 700,000 distinct CDR3 sequences, 16% appearing once. In germline, CDR1 is LNHDA, CDR2 SQIVND (reference sequence). Trimming removed 6 bases from V and 5 bases from J, with 5 bases in between. The CDR3 contains 11 residues.

The rearrangement uses TRBV19 and TRBJ2-1; D ambiguous. The source of this sequence is a woman between 18 and 29 years old with Graves' hyperthyroidism. Sequencing was done on a sample of blood. The CDR3 here is CASRNNNEQFF. The CDR3 coding sequence is TGTGCCAGTAGGAATAACAATGAGCAGTTCTTC.